This T cell receptor (beta chain) was identified in a study of T cell changes during pregnancy in multiple sclerosis. Between the trimmed V and J ends, which lost 5 bases and 7 bases, there was a span of 11 bases. Germline CDR1 and CDR2: SEHNR and FQNEAQ (reference sequence). The CDR3 has 13 residues. The assay was immunoSEQ multiplex PCR, and TCRdb's table has in-frame clones only and misses some. Of about 39,000 clones listed, over 80% are singletons. The TCR originated in a female donor with multiple sclerosis, enrolled in a pregnancy study. The material was CD8+ T cells from peripheral blood mononuclear cells, obtained before pregnancy. The V and J genes are TRBV7-9 and TRBJ2-2, with D uncertain. This CDR3 reads CASSHPEDGELFF. The DNA of the CDR3 is TGTGCCAGCAGCCACCCTGAGGACGGGGAGCTGTTTTTT.